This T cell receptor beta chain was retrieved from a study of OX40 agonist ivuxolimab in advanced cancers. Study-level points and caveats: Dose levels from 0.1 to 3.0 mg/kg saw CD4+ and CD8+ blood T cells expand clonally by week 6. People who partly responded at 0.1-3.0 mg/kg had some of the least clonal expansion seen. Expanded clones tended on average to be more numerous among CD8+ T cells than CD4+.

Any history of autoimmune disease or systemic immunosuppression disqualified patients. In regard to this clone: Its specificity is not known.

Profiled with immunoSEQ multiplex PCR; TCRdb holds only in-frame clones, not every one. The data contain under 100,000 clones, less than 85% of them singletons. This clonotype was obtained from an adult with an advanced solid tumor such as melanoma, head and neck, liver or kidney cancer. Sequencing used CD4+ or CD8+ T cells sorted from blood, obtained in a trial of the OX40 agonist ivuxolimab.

The CDR3 is CASKISVGGQQETQYF. CDR3 coding DNA: TGCGCCAGCAAGATATCAGTGGGGGGACAACAAGAGACCCAGTACTTC. V is TRBV5-1 and J is TRBJ2-5; D may match TRBD1 or TRBD2 (6 bases each). This CDR3 comprises 16 residues. Germline V gene data show CDR1 as SGHRS and CDR2 as YFSETQ. V was clipped by 6 bases and J by 2 bases, with 20 bases between them.